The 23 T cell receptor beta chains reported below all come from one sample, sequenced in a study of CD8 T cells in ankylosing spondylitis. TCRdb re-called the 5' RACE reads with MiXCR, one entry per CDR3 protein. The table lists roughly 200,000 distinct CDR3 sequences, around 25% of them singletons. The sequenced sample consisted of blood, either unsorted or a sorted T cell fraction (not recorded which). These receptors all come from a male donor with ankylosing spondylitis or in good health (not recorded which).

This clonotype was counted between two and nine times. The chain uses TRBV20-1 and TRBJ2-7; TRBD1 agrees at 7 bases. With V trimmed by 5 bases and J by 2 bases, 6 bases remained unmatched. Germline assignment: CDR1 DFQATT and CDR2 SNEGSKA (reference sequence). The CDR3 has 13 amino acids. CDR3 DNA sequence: TGCAGTGCTCCTACTACAGGGGCCTACGAGCAGTACTTC. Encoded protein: CSAPTTGAYEQYF.

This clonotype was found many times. The CDR3: CASSPPPGNRAFF. The CDR3 DNA is TGTGCCAGCAGCCCACCGCCGGGAAATCGAGCTTTCTTT. The rearrangement joins TRBV6-6 to TRBJ1-1; the D is unclear. Trimming shortened V by 6 bases and J by 10 bases, and 18 bases separated the two germline ends. CDR1 and CDR2 from the germline V gene are MNHNY and SVGAGI (reference sequence). The CDR3 has 13 residues.

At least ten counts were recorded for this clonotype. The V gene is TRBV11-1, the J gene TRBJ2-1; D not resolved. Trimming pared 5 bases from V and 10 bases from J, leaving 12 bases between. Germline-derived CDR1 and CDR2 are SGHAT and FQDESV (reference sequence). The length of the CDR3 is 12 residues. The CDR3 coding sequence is TGTGCCAGCAGCCCTTCTATGACCGAGCAGTTCTTC. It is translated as CASSPSMTEQFF.

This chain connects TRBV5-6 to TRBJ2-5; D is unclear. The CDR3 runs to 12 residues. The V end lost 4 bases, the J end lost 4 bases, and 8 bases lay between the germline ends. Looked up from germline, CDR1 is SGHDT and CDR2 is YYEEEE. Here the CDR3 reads CASSEVRETQYF. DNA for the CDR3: TGTGCCAGCAGCGAGGTGCGAGAGACCCAGTACTTC.

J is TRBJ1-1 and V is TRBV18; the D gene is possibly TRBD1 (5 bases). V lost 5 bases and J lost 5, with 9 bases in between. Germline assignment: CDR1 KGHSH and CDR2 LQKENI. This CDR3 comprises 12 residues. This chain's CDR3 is CASSGRGTEAFF. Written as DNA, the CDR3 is TGTGCCAGCTCAGGCCGGGGGACTGAAGCTTTCTTT.

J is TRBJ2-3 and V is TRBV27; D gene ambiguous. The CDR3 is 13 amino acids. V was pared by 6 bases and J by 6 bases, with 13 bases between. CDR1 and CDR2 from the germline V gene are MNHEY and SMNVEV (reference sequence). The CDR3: CASSPRVGDTQYF. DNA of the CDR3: TGTGCCAGCAGCCCCCGTGTAGGTGATACGCAGTATTTT.

This CDR3 is CSVHRGLDEAFF. As DNA, the CDR3 is TGCAGCGTTCACAGGGGGCTGGATGAAGCTTTCTTT. The V call is TRBV29-1, the J call TRBJ1-1, with 9 bases fitting TRBD1. The CDR3 runs 12 residues. The trim removed 5 bases at V and 7 bases at J, leaving 5 bases unmatched. Looked up from germline, CDR1 is SQVTM and CDR2 is ANQGSEA.

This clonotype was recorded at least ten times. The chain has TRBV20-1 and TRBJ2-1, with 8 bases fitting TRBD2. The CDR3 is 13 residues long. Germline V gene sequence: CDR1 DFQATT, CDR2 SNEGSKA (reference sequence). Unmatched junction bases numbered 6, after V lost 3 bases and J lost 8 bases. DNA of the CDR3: TGCAGTGCTAGTAAAGCGGGAGTCCATGAGCAGTTCTTC. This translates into CSASKAGVHEQFF.

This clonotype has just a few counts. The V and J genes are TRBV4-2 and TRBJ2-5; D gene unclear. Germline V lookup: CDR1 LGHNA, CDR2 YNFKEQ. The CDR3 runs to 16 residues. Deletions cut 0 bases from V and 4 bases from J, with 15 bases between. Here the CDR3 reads CASSQETHSTRETQYF. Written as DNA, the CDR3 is TGTGCCAGCAGCCAAGAGACGCACTCAACAAGAGAGACCCAGTACTTC.

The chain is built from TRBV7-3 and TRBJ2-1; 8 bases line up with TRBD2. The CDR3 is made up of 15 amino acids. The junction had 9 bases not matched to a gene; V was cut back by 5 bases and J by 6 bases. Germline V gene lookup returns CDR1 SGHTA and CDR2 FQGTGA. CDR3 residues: CASSPVSGRPNEQFF. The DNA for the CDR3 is TGTGCCAGCAGCCCGGTCAGCGGGAGACCCAATGAGCAGTTCTTC.

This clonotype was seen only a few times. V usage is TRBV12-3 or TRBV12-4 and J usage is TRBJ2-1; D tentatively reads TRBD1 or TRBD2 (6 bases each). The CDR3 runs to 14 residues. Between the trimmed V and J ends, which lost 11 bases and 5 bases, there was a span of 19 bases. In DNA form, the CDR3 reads TGTGCCTCCAGTTTGGGGGGCCGGGACAATGAGCAGTTCTTC. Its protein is CASSLGGRDNEQFF.

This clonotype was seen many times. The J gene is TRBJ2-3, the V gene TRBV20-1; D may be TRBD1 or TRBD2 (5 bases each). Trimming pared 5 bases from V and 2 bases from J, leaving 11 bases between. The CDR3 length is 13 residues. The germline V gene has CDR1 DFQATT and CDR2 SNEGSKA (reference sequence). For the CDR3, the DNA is TGCAGTGCTCCGGCTGGGACCACAGATACGCAGTATTTT. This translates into CSAPAGTTDTQYF.

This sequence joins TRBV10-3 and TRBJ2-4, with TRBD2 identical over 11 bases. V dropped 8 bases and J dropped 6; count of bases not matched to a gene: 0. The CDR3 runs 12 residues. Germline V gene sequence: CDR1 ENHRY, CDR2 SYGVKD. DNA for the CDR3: TGTGCCATCGGGACTAGCGGAAACATTCAGTACTTC. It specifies CAIGTSGNIQYF.

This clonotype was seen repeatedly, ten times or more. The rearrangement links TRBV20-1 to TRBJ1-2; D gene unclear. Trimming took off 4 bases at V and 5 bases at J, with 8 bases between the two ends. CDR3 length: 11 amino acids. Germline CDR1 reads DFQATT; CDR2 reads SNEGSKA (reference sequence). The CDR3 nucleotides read TGCAGTGCTACAACAATGTATGGCTACACCTTC. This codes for CSATTMYGYTF.

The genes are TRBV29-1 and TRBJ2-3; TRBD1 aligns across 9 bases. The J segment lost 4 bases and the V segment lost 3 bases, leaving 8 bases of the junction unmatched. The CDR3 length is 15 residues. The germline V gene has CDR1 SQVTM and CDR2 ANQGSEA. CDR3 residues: CSVDNGTGKADTQYF. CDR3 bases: TGCAGCGTTGACAACGGGACAGGGAAAGCAGATACGCAGTATTTT.

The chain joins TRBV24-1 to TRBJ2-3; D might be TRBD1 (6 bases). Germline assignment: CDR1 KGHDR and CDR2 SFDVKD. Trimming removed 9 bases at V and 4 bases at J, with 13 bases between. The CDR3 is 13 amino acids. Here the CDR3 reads CATQPDSADTQYF. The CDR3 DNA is TGTGCCACCCAGCCGGACAGCGCAGATACGCAGTATTTT.

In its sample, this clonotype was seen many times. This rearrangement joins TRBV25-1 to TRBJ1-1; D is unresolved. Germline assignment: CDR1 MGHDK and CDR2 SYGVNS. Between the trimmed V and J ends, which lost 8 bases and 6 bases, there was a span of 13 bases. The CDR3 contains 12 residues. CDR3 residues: CASVGSLAEAFF. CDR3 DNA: TGTGCCAGCGTGGGGTCCTTGGCTGAAGCTTTCTTT.

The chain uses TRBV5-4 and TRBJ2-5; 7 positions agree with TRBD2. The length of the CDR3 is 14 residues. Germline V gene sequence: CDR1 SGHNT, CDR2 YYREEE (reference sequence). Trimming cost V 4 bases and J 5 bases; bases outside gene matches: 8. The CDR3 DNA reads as TGTGCCAGCAGCGAAGGGAGGGCCGGCGAGACCCAGTACTTC. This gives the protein CASSEGRAGETQYF.

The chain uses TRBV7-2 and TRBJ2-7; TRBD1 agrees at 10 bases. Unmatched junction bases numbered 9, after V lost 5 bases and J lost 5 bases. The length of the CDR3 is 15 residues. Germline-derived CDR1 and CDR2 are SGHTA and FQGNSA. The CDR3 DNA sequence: TGTGCCAGCAGCCTCACCGGGACAGGGGCCCACGAGCAGTACTTC. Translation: CASSLTGTGAHEQYF.

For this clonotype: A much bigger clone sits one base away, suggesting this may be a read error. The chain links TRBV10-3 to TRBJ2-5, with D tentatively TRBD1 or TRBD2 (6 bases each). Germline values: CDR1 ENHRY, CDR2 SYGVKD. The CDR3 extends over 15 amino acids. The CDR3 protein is CAICEGGASGETQYF. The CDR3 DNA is TGTGCCATCTGTGAGGGGGGCGCGTCGGGAGAGACCCAGTACTTC.

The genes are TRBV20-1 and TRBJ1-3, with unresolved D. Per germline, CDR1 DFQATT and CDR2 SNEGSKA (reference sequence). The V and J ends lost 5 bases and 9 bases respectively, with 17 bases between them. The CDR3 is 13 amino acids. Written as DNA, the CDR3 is TGCAGTGCTGATCAGGAACCCCGGGGCACCATATATTTT. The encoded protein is CSADQEPRGTIYF.

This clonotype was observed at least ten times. In nucleotides, the CDR3 is TGCAGCGCCTCGACTAGCACAGATACGCAGTATTTT. Translation: CSASTSTDTQYF. The gene calls are TRBV20-1 and TRBJ2-3; no clear D. Germline V gene sequence: CDR1 DFQATT, CDR2 SNEGSKA (reference sequence). This CDR3 has 12 residues.

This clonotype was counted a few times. The CDR3 here is CAISASDRGKSYEQYF. In nucleotides, the CDR3 is TGTGCCATCAGCGCGTCGGACAGGGGGAAGTCCTACGAGCAGTACTTC. J is TRBJ2-7 and V is TRBV10-3; 10 bases map to TRBD1. V was clipped by 6 bases and J by 1 base; unmatched bases: 9. This CDR3 spans 16 amino acids. Germline V CDR1 and CDR2: ENHRY, SYGVKD.